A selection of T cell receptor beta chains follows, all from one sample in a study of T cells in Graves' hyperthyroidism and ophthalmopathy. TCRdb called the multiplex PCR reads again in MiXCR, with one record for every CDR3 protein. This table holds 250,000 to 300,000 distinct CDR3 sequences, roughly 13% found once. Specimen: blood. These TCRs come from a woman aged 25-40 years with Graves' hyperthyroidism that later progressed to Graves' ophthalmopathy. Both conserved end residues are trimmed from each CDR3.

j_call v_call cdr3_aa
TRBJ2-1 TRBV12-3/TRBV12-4 ASITGGSFNEQF
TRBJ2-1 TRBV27 VVRSYNEQF
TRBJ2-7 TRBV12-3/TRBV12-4 ASSLPGPGYEQY
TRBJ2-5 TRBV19 ASKSWSNPDQY
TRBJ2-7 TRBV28 ASTLRGHRSYEQY
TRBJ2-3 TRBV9 ASSVHGRASSTDTQY
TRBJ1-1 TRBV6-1 ASSRTASRAEAF
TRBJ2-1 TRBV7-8 ASSSTGNSNEQF
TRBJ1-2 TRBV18 ASSLGFTGKGGYT
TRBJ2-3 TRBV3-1 ASSLVRDTQY